The entry below describes one T cell receptor beta chain. These data belong to a study of blood T cell repertoires in COVID-19. Study information: COVID-19 samples, acute and convalescent, were from the United States, Italy and Spain. Sources were T cells, B-cell-depleted T cells, or PBMCs; the material itself was cDNA or gDNA.

Germline assignment: CDR1 MDHEN and CDR2 SYDVKM. The CDR3 runs 18 residues. The J segment lost 1 base and the V segment lost 5 bases, leaving 11 bases of the junction unmatched. Only in-frame clones appear in the TCRdb table, and some are missing; sequencing was by immunoSEQ multiplex PCR. The sample includes 40,000 to 60,000 clones, roughly 70% of them seen just once. The sequenced material came from peripheral blood. The rearrangement joins TRBV28 to TRBJ2-3, with 11 bases fitting TRBD2. This TCR was recovered from a woman in her 70s with acute or convalescent COVID-19. CDR3 region: CASSRTSGSPRGTDTQYF. The CDR3 nucleotides are TGTGCCAGCAGTCGGACTAGCGGGTCTCCCAGGGGCACAGATACGCAGTATTTT.